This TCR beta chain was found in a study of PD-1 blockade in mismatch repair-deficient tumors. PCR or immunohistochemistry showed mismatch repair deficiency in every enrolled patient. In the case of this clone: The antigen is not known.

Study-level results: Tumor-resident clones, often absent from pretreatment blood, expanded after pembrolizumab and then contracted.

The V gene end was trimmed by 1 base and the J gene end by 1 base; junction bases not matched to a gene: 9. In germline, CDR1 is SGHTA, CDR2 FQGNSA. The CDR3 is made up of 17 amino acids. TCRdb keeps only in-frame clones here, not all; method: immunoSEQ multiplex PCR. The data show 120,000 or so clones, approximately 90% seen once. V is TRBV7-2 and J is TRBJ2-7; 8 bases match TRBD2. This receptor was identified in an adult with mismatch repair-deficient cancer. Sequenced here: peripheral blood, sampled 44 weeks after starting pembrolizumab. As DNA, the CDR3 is TGTGCCAGCAGCTTAGAGGTCGGGGGGGTAGGATCCTACGAGCAGTACTTC. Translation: CASSLEVGGVGSYEQYF.